The rows below give T cell receptor beta chains drawn from one sample of a study of Graves' ophthalmopathy and Graves' hyperthyroidism. TCRdb reprocessed the multiplex PCR reads with MiXCR, giving one entry per CDR3 protein. This sample has 650,000 to 900,000 distinct CDR3 sequences; around 40% occur once, and the top ten carry approximately 46%. The sequenced sample was peripheral blood. The origin of the receptors is an adult man with Graves' ophthalmopathy. Each CDR3 is given with its conserved first and last residue. Each record gives: D gene, J gene, clone size, V gene, CDR3 DNA, CDR3 protein. The D gene is left open where the match is weak. For some rows the clone size is stated as once, few or many, or as a class when expanded; others skip it.

>.|TRBJ1-5|.|TRBV15
TGTGCCACCAGCTCGGCAGGAGAGCCCCAGCATTTT
CATSSAGEPQHF
>.|TRBJ2-5|.|TRBV20-1
TGCAGTGCGGGTCAGGGGCCCCAGTACTTC
CSAGQGPQYF
>.|TRBJ1-4|.|TRBV5-4
TGTGCCAGCAGCTTGGCCGGGGCCAGTGAAAAACTGTTTTTT
CASSLAGASEKLFF
>.|TRBJ1-5|.|TRBV20-1
TGCAGTGCTAGAGATTCGCGGAGGGATAGCAATCAGCCCCAGCATTTT
CSARDSRRDSNQPQHF
>.|TRBJ1-1|many|TRBV5-5
TGTGCCAGCAGCCTGGGAGAGGCCACTGAAGCTTTCTTT
CASSLGEATEAFF
>.|TRBJ2-7|.|TRBV7-2
TGTGCCAGCAGCGGCAGGCAAACCTCCGGGCGGCAGTACTTC
CASSGRQTSGRQYF
>.|TRBJ1-4|.|TRBV7-9
TGTGCCAGCAGCATAGCAGGGAGCGCGAGTGAAAAACTGTTTTTT
CASSIAGSASEKLFF
>.|TRBJ1-1|.|TRBV29-1
TGCAGCTTCCAGGGAGGTACTGAAGCTTTCTTT
CSFQGGTEAFF
>.|TRBJ2-5|many|TRBV7-9
TGTGCCAGCAGCCACGATGGAGGCCAAGAGACCCAGTACTTC
CASSHDGGQETQYF
>TRBD2|TRBJ2-7|.|TRBV25-1
TGTGCCAGCAGTTATTCTAGCGGGAGAAACGAGCAGTACTTC
CASSYSSGRNEQYF
>TRBD1|TRBJ2-7|.|TRBV20-1
TGCAGTGCCAAAAAACCGGGACAGGGGCTCGCCGAGCAGTACTTC
CSAKKPGQGLAEQYF
>.|TRBJ1-1|few|TRBV2
TGTGCCAGCTCACCAAACAGCGCCTTGAACACTGAAGCTTTCTTT
CASSPNSALNTEAFF
>.|TRBJ2-2|few|TRBV25-1
TGTGCCAGCAGCCAAGATGTGACCGCAATCAGCGGGGAGCTGTTTTTT
CASSQDVTAISGELFF
>.|TRBJ1-1|.|TRBV10-2
TGTGCCAGCAGTCCGCGACGAACCACTGAAGCTTTCTTT
CASSPRRTTEAFF
>.|TRBJ1-5|many|TRBV15
TGTGCCACCAGCAGCCGTCACCGGGTCTTAAGCAATCAGCCCCAGCATTTT
CATSSRHRVLSNQPQHF
>.|TRBJ1-1|few|TRBV7-9
TGTGCCAGCAGCTTGGGTTACATGAACACTGAAGCTTTCTTT
CASSLGYMNTEAFF
>TRBD1|TRBJ1-1|many|TRBV29-1
TGCGCGACAGGGCGGGAGAACACTGAAGCTTTCTTT
CATGRENTEAFF
>.|TRBJ1-1|few|TRBV11-2
TGTGCCAGCACCGGGACTCTCGGGACTGAAGCTTTCTTT
CASTGTLGTEAFF
>.|TRBJ1-2|.|TRBV20-1
TGCAGTGCTAGAGTCCAGGGGACCTATGGCTACACCTTC
CSARVQGTYGYTF
>.|TRBJ1-1|.|TRBV6-6
TGTGCCAGCAGTCCCGGGACTGAGGCTGAAGCTTTCTTT
CASSPGTEAEAFF
>.|TRBJ2-7|many|TRBV29-1
TGCAGCGTTGAAGATACCGGGGCGCGGCTGTACTTC
CSVEDTGARLYF
>.|TRBJ2-5|.|TRBV7-9
TGTGCCAGCAGCCAACGGAGAGCGGTCCAAGAGACCCAGTACTTC
CASSQRRAVQETQYF
>.|TRBJ1-3|many|TRBV11-2
TGTGCCAGCAGCTTAGGTGTCAGCCCTGGAAACACCATATATTTT
CASSLGVSPGNTIYF
>.|TRBJ1-5|many|TRBV29-1
TGCAGCGTTGATGGGGGGGGTAGCAATCAGCCCCAGCATTTT
CSVDGGGSNQPQHF
>TRBD2|TRBJ2-1|.|TRBV24-1
TGTGCCACCAGTGATTTGGGGTCGCGGGAGGAGTTCTTC
CATSDLGSREEFF
>.|TRBJ2-5|few|TRBV2
TGTGCCAGCAGTTCCCTCGGGGCGGCGCAAGAGACCCAGTACTTC
CASSSLGAAQETQYF
>TRBD2|TRBJ2-5|.|TRBV3-1
TGTGCCAGCAGGCTTAGCGGGGCCCAAGAGACCCAGTACTTC
CASRLSGAQETQYF
>.|TRBJ1-2|many|TRBV2
TGTGCCAGCAGCGGACCGCAATATGGCTACACCTTC
CASSGPQYGYTF
>.|TRBJ1-5|.|TRBV24-1
TGTGCCAGCAGTTACGCACAGAGCAATCAGCCCCAGCATTTT
CASSYAQSNQPQHF
>.|TRBJ1-1|many|TRBV5-1
TGCGCCAGCAGCTTGTATTCGTCGGTACCTGAAGCTTTCTTT
CASSLYSSVPEAFF
>TRBD1|TRBJ1-2|.|TRBV10-3
TGTGCCATCAGGAACAGGGGGCAAGACTATGGCTACACCTTC
CAIRNRGQDYGYTF
>TRBD2|TRBJ2-5|few|TRBV2
TGTGCCAGCAGTTTGGGCGGGAGCAACCAAGAGACCCAGTACTTC
CASSLGGSNQETQYF
>.|TRBJ1-2|few|TRBV7-9
TGTGCCAGCACCTCAATGACGTCCACCACGCGGGGCTACACCTTC
CASTSMTSTTRGYTF
>.|TRBJ2-5|many|TRBV6-5
TGTGCCAGCAGTTGGAGAGGGGGACGGGAGACCCAGTACTTC
CASSWRGGRETQYF
>TRBD1|TRBJ1-3|.|TRBV15
TGTGCCACCAGCAGTTTCCCGACAGGGGTTTCTGGAAGCACCATATATTTT
CATSSFPTGVSGSTIYF
>TRBD1|TRBJ1-2|.|TRBV29-1
TGCAGCGTTGAGACAGGGGAGTACGAGCAGTATGGCTACACCTTC
CSVETGEYEQYGYTF